The 6 T cell receptor beta chains given below trace back to one sample, sequenced in a study of blood T cell repertoires in COVID-19. TCRdb's table, derived via immunoSEQ multiplex PCR, lists solely in-frame clones and lacks some. The sample gives 190,000 or so clones, roughly nine tenths of which show up once; approximately 6.7% is in the top ten. The sample was peripheral blood. These receptors came from a man aged 40-49 years with acute or convalescent COVID-19.

For the CDR3, the DNA is TGTGCCAGTAGTCCAGGACAGGGTATGCAGCCCCAGCATTTT. Amino acid sequence: CASSPGQGMQPQHF. The genes are TRBV19 and TRBJ1-5, with 8 bases aligning to TRBD1. The germline V gene has CDR1 LNHDA and CDR2 SQIVND (reference sequence). CDR3 length: 14 amino acids. V shed 5 bases and J 7 bases; nucleotides not matched to a gene: 7.

The V call is TRBV6-5, the J call TRBJ2-6, with a possible D match to TRBD1 (6 bases). Germline CDR1 reads MNHEY; CDR2 reads SVGAGI. The V and J ends lost 4 bases and 4 bases respectively, with 14 bases between them. This CDR3 is 16 amino acids long. CDR3 amino acids: CASSFTQGSGANVLTF. CDR3 DNA sequence: TGTGCCAGCAGTTTCACACAGGGTTCCGGGGCCAACGTCCTGACTTTC.

This chain joins TRBV5-5 and TRBJ2-1; a weak D match, TRBD2 (5 bases). CDR3 length: 16 residues. Trimming took off 0 bases at V and 4 bases at J, with 14 bases between the two ends. Germline loops: CDR1 SGHKS, CDR2 YYEKEE (reference sequence). Here the CDR3 reads CASSLVHGKVYNEQFF. The CDR3 DNA reads TGTGCCAGCAGCTTGGTTCACGGGAAGGTTTACAATGAGCAGTTCTTC. Full variable domain (rest looked up from reference TRBV5-5 and TRBJ2-1): DAGVTQSPTHLIKTRGQQVTLRCSPISGHKSVSWYQQVLGQGPQFIFQYYEKEERGRGNFPDRFSARQFPNYSSELNVNALLLGDSALYLCASSLVHGKVYNEQFFGPGTRLTVL.

As to this clone: A much more abundant neighbour one base away suggests this may be a read error. The chain combines TRBV3-1 (or the pseudogene TRBV3-2) with TRBJ2-3, with TRBD1 identical over 10 bases. This CDR3 spans 15 amino acids. Germline lookup yields CDR1 LGHDT and CDR2 YNNKEL (reference sequence). V gave up 4 bases and J gave up 3 bases; unmatched junction bases: 4. In DNA form, the CDR3 reads TGTGCCAGCAGCCCCGGGACAGGGGAGACAGATACGCAGTATTTT. It is translated as CASSPGTGETDTQYF.

This clone appeared a few times. CDR3 sequence: CASSESGSYGYTF. CDR3 sequence (DNA): TGCGCCAGCAGTGAATCAGGTTCCTATGGCTACACCTTC. J is TRBJ1-2 and V is TRBV10-1; D not certain. The length of the CDR3 is 13 residues. The germline CDR1 and CDR2 sequences are WNHNN and SYGVQD (reference sequence). V shed 3 bases and J shed 4 bases, with 9 bases lying between them.

This clone appeared a few times. The same CDR3 arises from other DNA sequences in this sample as well. V and J are TRBV5-1 and TRBJ1-1; D is perhaps TRBD1 (6 bases). This CDR3 region has 13 residues. V dropped 2 bases and J dropped 6 bases, with 11 bases sitting between them. In germline, CDR1 is SGHRS, CDR2 YFSETQ. The CDR3, as DNA: TGCGCCAGCAGCTTTGAGGGGGATGCTGAAGCTTTCTTT. This codes for CASSFEGDAEAFF.